One sample yielded the 22 T cell receptor beta chains listed below, sequenced in a study of blood T cell repertoires in COVID-19. Sequenced by immunoSEQ multiplex PCR; TCRdb stores in-frame clones only, minus some. The table shows tens of thousands of clones, with about 85% occurring only once. The sample consisted of peripheral blood. These receptors originate from a woman between 45 and 65 years old with active or convalescent COVID-19.

The rearrangement uses TRBV12-3 or TRBV12-4 and TRBJ2-2; D is possibly TRBD1 (6 bases). V was cut by 10 bases and J by 3 bases, with 12 bases left in between. CDR3 length: 13 residues. CDR3 sequence reads: CATRTDYTGELFF. The CDR3 DNA is TGTGCCACCAGGACAGACTACACCGGGGAGCTGTTTTTT.

As for this clone: The identical CDR3 is also encoded by other nucleotide sequences in the sample. The chain recombines TRBV7-2 with TRBJ2-1; 9 nucleotides align to TRBD2. The ends lost 1 base at V and 4 bases at J; junction bases unmatched: 2. Germline CDR1 SGHTA, CDR2 FQGNSA. The CDR3 contains 15 residues. As DNA, the CDR3 is TGTGCCAGCAGCTTAGTGCGGGGGGGGTACAATGAGCAGTTCTTC. Its protein is CASSLVRGGYNEQFF.

This sequence joins TRBV5-1 and TRBJ2-7; 7 positions match TRBD1. The CDR3 loop spans 14 amino acids. Germline loops: CDR1 SGHRS, CDR2 YFSETQ. Trimming at V came to 6 bases and at J to 0 bases, leaving 6 bases not matched to a gene. The DNA for the CDR3 is TGCGCCAGCAAAATGGGACAGAGCTCCTACGAGCAGTACTTC. Its translation: CASKMGQSSYEQYF.

This chain uses TRBV20-1 with TRBJ2-1; D gene unclear. Per germline, CDR1 DFQATT and CDR2 SNEGSKA (reference sequence). V dropped 4 bases and J dropped 5 bases, with 3 bases sitting between them. CDR3 length equals 10 residues. The CDR3 sequence is CSATNNEQFF. The CDR3, as DNA: TGCAGTGCTACTAACAATGAGCAGTTCTTC.

This chain joins TRBV18 and TRBJ1-1, with TRBD1 as a possible D gene (5 bases). From germline, CDR1 is KGHSH and CDR2 LQKENI. V shed 3 bases and J shed 8 bases, with 13 bases lying between them. The CDR3 runs to 13 residues. The CDR3 DNA reads TGTGCCAGCTCACCCCACGTCGACAGCGAAGCTTTCTTT. Protein product: CASSPHVDSEAFF.

This chain connects TRBV24-1 to TRBJ2-7; 8 nucleotides match TRBD1. The CDR3 loop spans 14 amino acids. Germline CDR1 reads KGHDR; CDR2 reads SFDVKD. Unmatched junction bases numbered 5, after V lost 6 bases and J lost 2 bases. CDR3 sequence (DNA): TGTGCCACCAGTAGGGGACAGGAGGCCTACGAGCAGTACTTC. It specifies CATSRGQEAYEQYF.

The chain employs TRBV29-1 and TRBJ2-3; 12 bases agree with TRBD1. V lost 7 bases and J lost 6; bases outside the gene matches: 8. Germline assignment: CDR1 SQVTM and CDR2 ANQGSEA. CDR3 length equals 14 residues. The CDR3 is CSGTGTGGGDTQYF. The CDR3 nucleotides are TGCAGCGGCACCGGGACAGGGGGCGGTGATACGCAGTATTTT.

The chain employs TRBV19 and TRBJ2-7; 7 bases map to TRBD1. Germline values: CDR1 LNHDA, CDR2 SQIVND (reference sequence). The CDR3 covers 18 residues. V was clipped by 3 bases and J by 5 bases; unmatched bases: 19. CDR3 DNA sequence: TGTGCCAGTAGTATTCGGGCCCGACAGGGATCAGGGCTACACGAGCAGTACTTC. Its protein is CASSIRARQGSGLHEQYF.

The V call is TRBV5-4, the J call TRBJ1-1; D is possibly TRBD1 (5 bases). The CDR3 runs 12 residues. Germline V gives CDR1 SGHNT, CDR2 YYREEE (reference sequence). Trimming took off 4 bases at V and 11 bases at J, with 15 bases between the two ends. CDR3: CASSSPGGGAFF. The DNA of the CDR3 is TGTGCCAGCAGCAGCCCGGGCGGGGGTGCTTTCTTT. Supplemented by reference TRBV5-4 and TRBJ1-1, the full variable domain reads ETGVTQSPTHLIKTRGQQVTLRCSSQSGHNTVSWYQQALGQGPQFIFQYYREEENGRGNFPPRFSGLQFPNYSSELNVNALELDDSALYLCASSSPGGGAFFGQGTRLTVV.

In its sample, this clone was seen once. The chain joins TRBV5-4 to TRBJ1-4, with 11 positions matching TRBD1. This CDR3 is 16 amino acids long. Trimming at V came to 2 bases and at J to 5 bases, leaving 5 bases not matched to a gene. Germline loops: CDR1 SGHNT, CDR2 YYREEE (reference sequence). The CDR3 is CASSFGQGAVNEKLFF. The CDR3 DNA is TGTGCCAGCAGCTTCGGACAGGGGGCTGTCAATGAAAAACTGTTTTTT.

The chain combines TRBV27 with TRBJ2-1; perhaps TRBD2 as D (5 bases). The CDR3 is 15 residues long. Trimming pared 2 bases from V and 0 bases from J, leaving 8 bases between. Germline V gives CDR1 MNHEY, CDR2 SMNVEV (reference sequence). CDR3 amino acids: CASSLSGSSYNEQFF. The CDR3 bases are TGTGCCAGCAGTTTAAGCGGCAGCTCCTACAATGAGCAGTTCTTC.

The table lists this clone with a few counts. V usage is TRBV6-6 and J usage is TRBJ1-1, with D uncertain. The length of the CDR3 is 12 residues. Germline loops: CDR1 MNHNY, CDR2 SVGAGI (reference sequence). V lost 2 bases, J lost 6 bases, and 7 bases lay in between. The CDR3 reads CASSYPQAEAFF. CDR3 in DNA: TGTGCCAGCAGTTACCCCCAGGCTGAAGCTTTCTTT.

The rearrangement links TRBV5-1 to TRBJ1-2; D may be TRBD1 (6 bases). CDR1 is SGHRS and CDR2 is YFSETQ in the germline V gene. V was cut by 3 bases and J by 2 bases, with 11 bases left in between. The CDR3 sequence is 14 residues long. The CDR3 is CASSWGGGNYGYTF. In nucleotides, the CDR3 is TGCGCCAGCAGCTGGGGTGGGGGCAACTATGGCTACACCTTC. The full variable domain, its missing parts supplied by reference TRBV5-1 and TRBJ1-2, is KAGVTQTPRYLIKTRGQQVTLSCSPISGHRSVSWYQQTPGQGLQFLFEYFSETQRNKGNFPGRFSGRQFSNSRSEMNVSTLELGDSALYLCASSWGGGNYGYTFGSGTRLTVV.

V is TRBV12-5 and J is TRBJ2-6; 8 positions match TRBD2. The junction had 11 bases not matched to a gene; V was cut back by 5 bases and J by 2 bases. The CDR3 consists of 18 residues. Germline CDR1 and CDR2: LGHNT and FRNRAP. The CDR3 coding sequence is TGTGCTAGTGGTCCAGGACTAGCTTCCTCTCCTGGGGCCAACGTCCTGACTTTC. Translating gives CASGPGLASSPGANVLTF.

The rearrangement uses TRBV29-1 and TRBJ1-3; TRBD1 matches 9 bases. This CDR3 comprises 15 residues. Looked up from germline, CDR1 is SQVTM and CDR2 is ANQGSEA. The V segment lost 5 bases and the J segment 4 bases; nucleotides outside the gene matches: 9. CDR3 amino acids: CSVLWTGESGNTIYF. The CDR3 nucleotides are TGCAGCGTTCTTTGGACAGGGGAATCGGGAAACACCATATATTTT.

This chain connects TRBV18 to TRBJ1-4; the match to TRBD1 covers 8 bases. This CDR3 spans 15 amino acids. The ends lost 4 bases at V and 7 bases at J; junction bases unmatched: 8. Germline V gene data show CDR1 as KGHSH and CDR2 as LQKENI. The DNA for the CDR3 is TGTGCCAGCTCACTCGACAGGGGTTTGAGTGAAAAACTGTTTTTT. This encodes CASSLDRGLSEKLFF.

The rearrangement uses TRBV27 and TRBJ2-7; D is perhaps TRBD2 (6 bases). The CDR3 runs to 13 residues. Germline assignment: CDR1 MNHEY and CDR2 SMNVEV (reference sequence). Trimming stripped 5 bases from V and 4 bases from J, with 12 bases between. CDR3 nucleotide sequence: TGTGCCAGCAGTATCGGGGGAAATTACGAGCAGTACTTC. Its translation: CASSIGGNYEQYF.

This clone appeared a single time. The chain carries TRBV7-9 and TRBJ1-4; the D is unclear. Germline CDR1 SEHNR, CDR2 FQNEAQ (reference sequence). V was shortened by 4 bases and J by 8 bases, with 11 bases between the two germline ends. The CDR3 consists of 13 residues. The CDR3 DNA sequence: TGTGCCAGCAGCTCTGTGGAGGTGGAAAAACTGTTTTTT. Its protein product is CASSSVEVEKLFF. Filled out from reference TRBV7-9 and TRBJ1-4, the complete variable domain reads DTGVSQNPRHKITKRGQNVTFRCDPISEHNRLYWYRQTLGQGPEFLTYFQNEAQLEKSRLLSDRFSAERPKGSFSTLEIQRTEQGDSAMYLCASSSVEVEKLFFGSGTQLSVL.

The CDR3 DNA reads TGTGCCACCAGTGATTTCCTATACTCTCTGTGGAACACCATATATTTT. Its protein is CATSDFLYSLWNTIYF. The chain couples TRBV24-1 to TRBJ1-3; D is uncertain. V was pared by 1 base and J by 7 bases, with 16 bases between. The CDR3 spans 16 residues. Germline CDR1 is KGHDR and CDR2 is SFDVKD.

The genes are TRBV6-2 or TRBV6-3 and TRBJ1-4, with a weak D call TRBD1 (6 bases). The V end was cut by 5 bases, the J end by 0 bases, with 16 bases between. Germline V CDR1 and CDR2: MNHEY, SVGEGT. This CDR3 contains 17 residues. This chain's CDR3 is CASSDRGAFTTNEKLFF. The CDR3 region has the DNA TGTGCCAGCAGTGATCGGGGGGCCTTTACAACTAATGAAAAACTGTTTTTT.

J is TRBJ1-2 and V is TRBV6-5; the match to TRBD1 covers 9 bases. CDR3 length equals 14 residues. J was trimmed by 7 bases and V by 6 bases; bases with no gene match: 9. Germline CDR1 is MNHEY and CDR2 is SVGAGI. CDR3 DNA sequence: TGTGCCAGCAGAGACTTACAGGGGGCAGGTGGCTACACCTTC. It encodes CASRDLQGAGGYTF.

This clone was observed a single time. V and J are TRBV5-4 and TRBJ1-4; no definite D call. The CDR3 is made up of 15 amino acids. The ends were cut back, 1 base at V and 0 bases at J, with 7 bases in the middle. Germline CDR1 reads SGHNT; CDR2 reads YYREEE (reference sequence). CDR3 in amino acids: CASSLSGTTNEKLFF. In DNA form, the CDR3 reads TGTGCCAGCAGCTTGAGCGGAACAACTAATGAAAAACTGTTTTTT.